One and the same sample provided the 14 T cell receptor beta chains below, sequenced in a study of long-term antiretroviral therapy in people with HIV. The assay used was immunoSEQ (version v3.0), run at survey level. Clones were read by immunoSEQ multiplex PCR, and TCRdb kept only the in-frame ones, dropping some. The data hold about 21,000 clones, with around 86% observed a single time. This specimen consisted of unsorted PBMCs, obtained 0.2 years before starting antiretroviral therapy. The source of these receptors is a man younger than 30 with HIV.

The rearrangement joins TRBV19 to TRBJ1-4, with D tentatively TRBD1 (5 bases). Looked up from germline, CDR1 is LNHDA and CDR2 is SQIVND (reference sequence). Trimming removed 3 bases at V and 7 bases at J, with 9 bases between. The CDR3 is 13 residues long. CDR3 amino acids: CASSMGPPEKLFF. CDR3 nucleotide sequence: TGTGCCAGTAGTATGGGGCCACCTGAAAAACTGTTTTTT.

The CDR3 nucleotides read TGTGCCAGCAGTCCGGACAGGGTGTACGAGCAGTACTTC. It is translated as CASSPDRVYEQYF. The chain links TRBV6-9 to TRBJ2-7, with TRBD1 matching over 8 bases. Losses at the gene ends were 5 bases for V and 4 bases for J; bases not matched to a gene: 4. CDR1 MNHGY and CDR2 SVAAGI come from the germline V gene. This CDR3 comprises 13 residues.

This chain connects TRBV4-3 to TRBJ1-2; TRBD1 might be the D (5 bases). The CDR3 is 14 amino acids. Trimming shortened V by 1 base and J by 2 bases, and 8 bases separated the two germline ends. In germline, CDR1 is LGHNA, CDR2 YSLEER. The CDR3 spells CASSQAAGNYGYTF. CDR3 DNA sequence: TGCGCCAGCAGCCAAGCAGCAGGGAACTATGGCTACACCTTC.

This sequence joins TRBV28 and TRBJ1-2; 7 bases line up with TRBD1. Germline V gives CDR1 MDHEN, CDR2 SYDVKM. V trimming: 8 bases; J trimming: 2 bases; junction bases outside the gene matches: 11. The CDR3 is made up of 15 amino acids. CDR3 sequence (DNA): TGTGCCAGCCACGGGACAGCTGACTTCAACTATGGCTACACCTTC. Protein sequence: CASHGTADFNYGYTF.

This chain joins TRBV14 and TRBJ2-7; D gene uncertain. This CDR3 region has 13 residues. Trimming removed 1 base at V and 4 bases at J, with 8 bases between. Germline V CDR1 and CDR2: SGHDN, FVKESK. In nucleotides, the CDR3 is TGTGCCAGCAGCCAAGGAAGCTTTTACGAGCAGTACTTC. It is translated as CASSQGSFYEQYF.

CDR3 loop: CARTGTKTYEQYF. The CDR3 nucleotides read TGTGCCAGAACCGGGACAAAAACCTACGAGCAGTACTTC. V and J are TRBV2 and TRBJ2-7, with D perhaps TRBD1 (6 bases). V lost 9 bases and J lost 2, with 14 bases in between. Germline V gives CDR1 SNHLY, CDR2 FYNNEI. This CDR3 contains 13 residues.

The V call is TRBV5-1, the J call TRBJ1-2, with 8 positions matching TRBD1. Germline values: CDR1 SGHRS, CDR2 YFSETQ. V shed 7 bases and J 0 bases; nucleotides not matched to a gene: 5. The CDR3 is made up of 14 amino acids. The CDR3 DNA is TGCGCCAGCGGGCCAGGGGGCTCTAACTATGGCTACACCTTC. Residues: CASGPGGSNYGYTF.

This chain links TRBV4-3 with TRBJ2-5; TRBD2 matches 9 bases. V was clipped by 1 base and J by 3 bases; unmatched bases: 9. This CDR3 region has 17 residues. Per germline, CDR1 LGHNA and CDR2 YSLEER. The CDR3: CASSQGLGIAGEETQYF. The CDR3 region has the DNA TGCGCCAGCAGCCAAGGATTGGGGATAGCGGGAGAAGAGACCCAGTACTTC.

In nucleotides, the CDR3 is TGTGCCAGCAGCAACTCATTAGCGGGAGGGCCCTACGAGCAGTACTTC. It translates to CASSNSLAGGPYEQYF. This chain links TRBV27 with TRBJ2-7; 11 bases are shared with TRBD2. This CDR3 has 16 residues. Trimming took 6 bases from V and 2 from J; bases not matched to a gene: 9. In germline, CDR1 is MNHEY, CDR2 SMNVEV (reference sequence).

The chain has TRBV30 and TRBJ1-5, with TRBD1 identical over 8 bases. Germline V gives CDR1 GTSNPN, CDR2 SVGIG (reference sequence). Germline trimming cut 1 base from V and 1 base from J; bases unmatched to any gene: 3. The length of the CDR3 is 15 residues. The CDR3 region is CAWSATGGSNQPQHF. Written as DNA, the CDR3 is TGTGCCTGGAGTGCCACAGGGGGGAGCAATCAGCCCCAGCATTTT.

This chain connects TRBV5-6 to TRBJ1-2, with D possibly matching TRBD1 (5 bases). With 5 bases removed from V and 6 bases from J, the gap between germline ends came to 8 bases. The CDR3 is 11 residues long. Germline loops: CDR1 SGHDT, CDR2 YYEEEE. The CDR3 DNA follows: TGTGCCAGCAGTTCCAGGGATGGCTACACCTTC. It codes for CASSSRDGYTF.

The rearrangement joins TRBV28 to TRBJ1-5; no clear D gene. V was clipped by 7 bases and J by 2 bases, with 15 bases between them. Germline lookup yields CDR1 MDHEN and CDR2 SYDVKM. The CDR3 runs 15 residues. CDR3 bases: TGTGCCAGCAACAAAACCCCAGCAGGCAATCAGCCCCAGCATTTT. Its translation: CASNKTPAGNQPQHF.

The rearrangement joins TRBV6-1 to TRBJ2-3, with no clear D. In germline, CDR1 is MNHNS, CDR2 SASEGT. This CDR3 region has 12 residues. With 5 bases removed from V and 1 base from J, the gap between germline ends came to 4 bases. CDR3 region: CASSPRTDTQYF. The CDR3 nucleotides read TGTGCCAGCAGTCCCCGCACAGATACGCAGTATTTT.

This sequence joins TRBV7-3 and TRBJ2-3, with TRBD2 identical over 8 bases. Germline V gene data show CDR1 as SGHTA and CDR2 as FQGTGA. After removal of 5 bases from V and 4 bases from J, the junction contained 8 bases not matched to a gene. This CDR3 is built from 15 residues. The CDR3 reads CASSPSGRAADTQYF. The CDR3 DNA is TGTGCCAGCAGCCCCAGCGGGAGAGCGGCAGATACGCAGTATTTT.